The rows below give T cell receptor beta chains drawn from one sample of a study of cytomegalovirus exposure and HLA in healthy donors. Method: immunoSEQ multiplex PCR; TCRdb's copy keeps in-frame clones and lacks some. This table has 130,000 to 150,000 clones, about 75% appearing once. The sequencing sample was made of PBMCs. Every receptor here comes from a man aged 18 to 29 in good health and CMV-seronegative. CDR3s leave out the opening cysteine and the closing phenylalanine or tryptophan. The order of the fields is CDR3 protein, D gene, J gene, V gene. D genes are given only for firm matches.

CDR3 protein: ASSLSWGGTEAF
D gene: NA
J gene: TRBJ1-1
V gene: TRBV7-9

CDR3 protein: ASSASRTFNTGELF
D gene: NA
J gene: TRBJ2-2
V gene: TRBV13

CDR3 protein: ASSLGQTNTGELF
D gene: NA
J gene: TRBJ2-2
V gene: TRBV5-1

CDR3 protein: ASSEPGGVGRDTEAF
D gene: NA
J gene: TRBJ1-1
V gene: TRBV6-1

CDR3 protein: ASSHIYGYT
D gene: NA
J gene: TRBJ1-2
V gene: TRBV28

CDR3 protein: ASRAQGKLDTEAF
D gene: TRBD1
J gene: TRBJ1-1
V gene: TRBV5-4

CDR3 protein: ASSPEGRVTDTQY
D gene: NA
J gene: TRBJ2-3
V gene: TRBV7-3

CDR3 protein: ASSYSGQFSGNTIY
D gene: NA
J gene: TRBJ1-3
V gene: TRBV6-5

CDR3 protein: ASSLSGTAPYEQY
D gene: TRBD1
J gene: NA
V gene: TRBV4-1

CDR3 protein: ASSLALLAGEVYEQY
D gene: TRBD2
J gene: TRBJ2-7
V gene: TRBV5-4

CDR3 protein: ASSFNTGLNEQF
D gene: NA
J gene: TRBJ2-1
V gene: TRBV7-2

CDR3 protein: ASSPPGAGASTDTQY
D gene: TRBD2
J gene: TRBJ2-3
V gene: TRBV7-2

CDR3 protein: ASSIRQGTTEAF
D gene: TRBD1
J gene: TRBJ1-1
V gene: TRBV19

CDR3 protein: SGKIYNEQF
D gene: NA
J gene: TRBJ2-1
V gene: TRBV29-1

CDR3 protein: ASSSSGRAHTDTQY
D gene: TRBD2
J gene: TRBJ2-3
V gene: TRBV9

CDR3 protein: ASRPQTGRNEQF
D gene: NA
J gene: TRBJ2-1
V gene: TRBV12-2

CDR3 protein: ASSFTSPYNEQF
D gene: NA
J gene: TRBJ2-1
V gene: TRBV27

CDR3 protein: ASRTFDRVAEAF
D gene: TRBD1
J gene: TRBJ1-1
V gene: TRBV7-2

CDR3 protein: ASSPPTGPDMNTEAF
D gene: NA
J gene: TRBJ1-1
V gene: TRBV28

CDR3 protein: ASNLQTGESNQPQH
D gene: TRBD1
J gene: TRBJ1-5
V gene: TRBV10-1

CDR3 protein: SATTGPEGTDTQY
D gene: TRBD1
J gene: TRBJ2-3
V gene: TRBV29-1

CDR3 protein: ASSPVDSGAYEQY
D gene: TRBD2
J gene: TRBJ2-7
V gene: TRBV18

CDR3 protein: AIKGGGSTDTQY
D gene: NA
J gene: TRBJ2-3
V gene: TRBV10-3

CDR3 protein: ASSPQGGNSGNTIY
D gene: NA
J gene: TRBJ1-3
V gene: TRBV11-3

CDR3 protein: ASSLPGQGGLTDTQY
D gene: TRBD1
J gene: TRBJ2-3
V gene: TRBV18

CDR3 protein: AWAPGLAGTRQF
D gene: TRBD2
J gene: TRBJ2-1
V gene: TRBV30

CDR3 protein: ASSAVAGAKNEQF
D gene: TRBD2
J gene: TRBJ2-1
V gene: TRBV9

CDR3 protein: ASSSLLVLNWNEQF
D gene: NA
J gene: TRBJ2-1
V gene: TRBV5-6

CDR3 protein: ASRDGTGDGYT
D gene: TRBD1
J gene: TRBJ1-2
V gene: TRBV6-1

CDR3 protein: ASSSDRAYEQY
D gene: TRBD1
J gene: TRBJ2-7
V gene: TRBV11-2

CDR3 protein: ASSQDRDYGYT
D gene: TRBD1
J gene: TRBJ1-2
V gene: TRBV11-1

CDR3 protein: ASSSGLASFEQY
D gene: TRBD2
J gene: NA
V gene: TRBV7-8

CDR3 protein: ASSQVWEPAKNIQY
D gene: NA
J gene: TRBJ2-4
V gene: TRBV4-2

CDR3 protein: ASSFYSGAYEQY
D gene: TRBD2
J gene: TRBJ2-7
V gene: TRBV27

CDR3 protein: ASSLGHILAQSYEQY
D gene: TRBD2
J gene: TRBJ2-7
V gene: TRBV11-3

CDR3 protein: ASSEGLGGNEQF
D gene: TRBD2
J gene: TRBJ2-1
V gene: TRBV2

CDR3 protein: ASSIAGQGRALGTEAF
D gene: TRBD1
J gene: TRBJ1-1
V gene: TRBV19

CDR3 protein: ATSRDQAYGYT
D gene: NA
J gene: TRBJ1-2
V gene: TRBV15

CDR3 protein: ASSSLGGGSYNEQF
D gene: TRBD2
J gene: TRBJ2-1
V gene: TRBV5-1

CDR3 protein: ASSLRGQLDANEKLF
D gene: TRBD1
J gene: TRBJ1-4
V gene: TRBV5-1

CDR3 protein: ASSYPAAGEQDEQY
D gene: TRBD2
J gene: TRBJ2-7
V gene: TRBV6-5

CDR3 protein: ASSVSQGARNTIY
D gene: TRBD1
J gene: TRBJ1-3
V gene: TRBV2

CDR3 protein: ASSLREGSNQPQH
D gene: NA
J gene: TRBJ1-5
V gene: TRBV18

CDR3 protein: ASSDHGEAREETQY
D gene: NA
J gene: TRBJ2-5
V gene: TRBV6-4

CDR3 protein: ASSYYSAGAGELF
D gene: TRBD2
J gene: TRBJ2-2
V gene: TRBV6-5

CDR3 protein: ASSRAGGQETQY
D gene: TRBD2
J gene: TRBJ2-5
V gene: TRBV6-5

CDR3 protein: ASSVEEGGPVSEQF
D gene: NA
J gene: TRBJ2-1
V gene: TRBV9

CDR3 protein: ASSGLDGYEQY
D gene: TRBD2
J gene: TRBJ2-7
V gene: TRBV9

CDR3 protein: AWSPRWEFEAF
D gene: NA
J gene: TRBJ1-1
V gene: TRBV30

CDR3 protein: ASAEVWWTSGSNEQF
D gene: TRBD2
J gene: TRBJ2-1
V gene: TRBV6-9

CDR3 protein: ASSPRDSSRLGGTGELF
D gene: NA
J gene: TRBJ2-2
V gene: TRBV7-2

CDR3 protein: ASAQGIDQPQH
D gene: NA
J gene: TRBJ1-5
V gene: TRBV19

CDR3 protein: AWKGTRGYEQY
D gene: TRBD2
J gene: NA
V gene: TRBV30

CDR3 protein: ASSFPGGTNTEAF
D gene: TRBD1
J gene: TRBJ1-1
V gene: TRBV28

CDR3 protein: ASSSPRGVAGGGYEQY
D gene: TRBD2
J gene: TRBJ2-7
V gene: TRBV27